Given below is one TCR beta chain in context. What it binds is not known. Germline is not matched at one junction end, which may reflect a read error. The data are from a study of T cells in Graves' hyperthyroidism and ophthalmopathy. What was amplified from RNA transcripts were TCR beta CDR3 regions. The HTBI set primed first-round TCR CDR3 RT-PCR. One entry per CDR3 protein results from TCRdb running MiXCR on the multiplex PCR reads. The top ten clones hold 6.5% to 9% of a sample with under 700,000 distinct CDR3 sequences, 40% to 55% of them seen once. Aged 18 to 65, the patients had hyperthyroidism that was newly diagnosed and had lasted under 2 months. Clinical symptoms, serum thyroxine and TRAb, thyroid ultrasound and orbital computed tomography were used for the diagnoses. Study outcomes and limitations: It was a median around 6 months before onset that the model predicted ophthalmopathy. Most clonotypes expanded in the thyroid (above 0.001) were also present in blood.

The CDR3 has 14 residues. The germline gives CDR1 SGHVS, CDR2 FNYEAQ. The chain couples TRBV7-6 to TRBJ1-1, with D tentatively TRBD1 (5 bases). The sequence derives from a woman aged 18 to 35 with Graves' hyperthyroidism. Sequenced sample: peripheral blood or thyroid tissue (not recorded which). CDR3 sequence: CASGLQLGGTEAFF. The CDR3 nucleotides read TGTGCCAGCGGCTTACAGCTTGGGGGCACTGAAGCTTTCTTT.